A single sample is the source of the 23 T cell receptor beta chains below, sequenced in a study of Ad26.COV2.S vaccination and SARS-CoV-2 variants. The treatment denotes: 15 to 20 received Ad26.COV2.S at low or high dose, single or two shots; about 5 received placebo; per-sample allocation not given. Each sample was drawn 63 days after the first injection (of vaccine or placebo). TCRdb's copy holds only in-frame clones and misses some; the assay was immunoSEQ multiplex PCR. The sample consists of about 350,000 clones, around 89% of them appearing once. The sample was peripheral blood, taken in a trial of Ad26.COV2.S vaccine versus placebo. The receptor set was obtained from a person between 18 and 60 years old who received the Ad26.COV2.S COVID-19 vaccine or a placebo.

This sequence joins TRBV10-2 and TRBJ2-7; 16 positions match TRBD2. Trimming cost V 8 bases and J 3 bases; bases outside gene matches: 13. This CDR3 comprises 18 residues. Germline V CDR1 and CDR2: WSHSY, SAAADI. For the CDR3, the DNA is TGCGCCAGCGGGACTAGCGGGAGGGCCATAGACTCCGACTACGAGCAGTACTTC. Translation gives CASGTSGRAIDSDYEQYF.

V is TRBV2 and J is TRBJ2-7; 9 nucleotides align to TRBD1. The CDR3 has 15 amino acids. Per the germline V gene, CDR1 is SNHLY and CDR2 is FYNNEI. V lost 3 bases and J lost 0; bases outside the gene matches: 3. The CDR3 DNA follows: TGTGCCAGCAGTGACCCGGGACAGGGCTCCTACGAGCAGTACTTC. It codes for CASSDPGQGSYEQYF. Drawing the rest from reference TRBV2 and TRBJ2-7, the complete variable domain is EPEVTQTPSHQVTQMGQEVILRCVPISNHLYFYWYRQILGQKVEFLVSFYNNEISEKSEIFDDQFSVERPDGSNFTLKIRSTKLEDSAMYFCASSDPGQGSYEQYFGPGTRLTVT.

The DNA of the CDR3 is TGTGCCAGCAGCTTAGCCCGACTAGTAGATACGCAGTATTTT. Encoded protein: CASSLARLVDTQYF. V and J are TRBV7-2 and TRBJ2-3; D is perhaps TRBD2 (6 bases). The CDR3 length is 14 residues. The V end lost 0 bases, the J end lost 5 bases, and 9 bases lay between the germline ends. Germline assignment: CDR1 SGHTA and CDR2 FQGNSA.

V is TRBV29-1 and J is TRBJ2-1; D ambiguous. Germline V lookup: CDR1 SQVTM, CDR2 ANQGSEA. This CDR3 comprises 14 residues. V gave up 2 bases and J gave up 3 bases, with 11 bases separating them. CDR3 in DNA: TGCAGCGTTGAACCCCGGACGGACTACAATGAGCAGTTCTTC. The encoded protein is CSVEPRTDYNEQFF.

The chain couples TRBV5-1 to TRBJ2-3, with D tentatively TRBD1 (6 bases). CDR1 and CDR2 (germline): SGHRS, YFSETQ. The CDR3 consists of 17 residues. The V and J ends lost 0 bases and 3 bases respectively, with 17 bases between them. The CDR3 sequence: CASSLAVGGEGTDTQYF. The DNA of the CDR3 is TGCGCCAGCAGCTTGGCGGTAGGGGGTGAAGGTACAGATACGCAGTATTTT.

In nucleotides, the CDR3 is TGTGCCAGTAGTATACTGGGACCGACCTCTGGAAACACCATATATTTT. Translating it yields CASSILGPTSGNTIYF. This sequence joins TRBV19 and TRBJ1-3; possibly TRBD1 for D (5 bases). Germline loops: CDR1 LNHDA, CDR2 SQIVND (reference sequence). V gave up 2 bases and J gave up 0 bases, with 11 bases separating them. The CDR3 covers 16 residues.

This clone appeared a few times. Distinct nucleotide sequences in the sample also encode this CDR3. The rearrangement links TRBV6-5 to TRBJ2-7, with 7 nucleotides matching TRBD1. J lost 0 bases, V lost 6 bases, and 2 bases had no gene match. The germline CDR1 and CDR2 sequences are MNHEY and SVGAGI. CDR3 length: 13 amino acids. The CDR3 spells CASRRDSSYEQYF. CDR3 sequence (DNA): TGTGCCAGCAGGAGGGACAGCTCCTACGAGCAGTACTTC.

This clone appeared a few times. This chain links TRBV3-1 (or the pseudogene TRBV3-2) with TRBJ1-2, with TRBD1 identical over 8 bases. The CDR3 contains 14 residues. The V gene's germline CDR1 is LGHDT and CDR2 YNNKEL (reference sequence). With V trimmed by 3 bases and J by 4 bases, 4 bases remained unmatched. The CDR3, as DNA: TGTGCCAGCAGCCACAGGGGGCTTAGCTATGGCTACACCTTC. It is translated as CASSHRGLSYGYTF.

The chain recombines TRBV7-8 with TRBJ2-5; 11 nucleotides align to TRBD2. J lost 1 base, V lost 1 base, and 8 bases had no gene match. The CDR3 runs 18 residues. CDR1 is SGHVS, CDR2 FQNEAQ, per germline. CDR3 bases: TGTGCCAGCAGCTTAGTGTTCCTGACTAGCGGGACCCAAGAGACCCAGTACTTC. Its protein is CASSLVFLTSGTQETQYF. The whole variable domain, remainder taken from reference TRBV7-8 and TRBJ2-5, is GAGVSQSPRYKVAKRGQDVALRCDPISGHVSLFWYQQALGQGPEFLTYFQNEAQLDKSGLPSDRFFAERPEGSVSTLKIQRTQQEDSAVYLCASSLVFLTSGTQETQYFGPGTRLLVL.

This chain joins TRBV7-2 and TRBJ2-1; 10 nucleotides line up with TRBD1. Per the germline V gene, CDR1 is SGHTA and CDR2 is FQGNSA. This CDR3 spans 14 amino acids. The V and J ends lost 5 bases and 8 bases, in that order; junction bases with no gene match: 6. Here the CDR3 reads CASSPDRGLYEQFF. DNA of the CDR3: TGTGCCAGCAGCCCAGACAGGGGGCTCTATGAGCAGTTCTTC.

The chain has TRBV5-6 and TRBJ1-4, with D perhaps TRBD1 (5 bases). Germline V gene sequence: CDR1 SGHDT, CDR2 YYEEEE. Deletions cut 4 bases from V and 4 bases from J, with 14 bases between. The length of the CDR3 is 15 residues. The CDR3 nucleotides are TGTGCCAGCAGCCTTATGGGGGGAGTTAATGAAAAACTGTTTTTT. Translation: CASSLMGGVNEKLFF. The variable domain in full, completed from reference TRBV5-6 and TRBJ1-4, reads DAGVTQSPTHLIKTRGQQVTLRCSPKSGHDTVSWYQQALGQGPQFIFQYYEEEERQRGNFPDRFSGHQFPNYSSELNVNALLLGDSALYLCASSLMGGVNEKLFFGSGTQLSVL.

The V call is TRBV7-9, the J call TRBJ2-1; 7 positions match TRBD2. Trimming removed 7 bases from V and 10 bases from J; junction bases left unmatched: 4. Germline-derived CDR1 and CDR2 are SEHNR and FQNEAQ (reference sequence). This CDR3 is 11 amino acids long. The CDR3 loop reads CASNSGGEQFF. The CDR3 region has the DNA TGTGCCAGCAACTCGGGAGGCGAGCAGTTCTTC.

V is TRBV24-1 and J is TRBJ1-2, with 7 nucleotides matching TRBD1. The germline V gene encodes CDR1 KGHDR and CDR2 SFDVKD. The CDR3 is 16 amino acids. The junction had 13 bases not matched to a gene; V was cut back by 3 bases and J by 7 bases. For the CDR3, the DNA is TGTGCCACCAGTGATCAACCGCCCCACAGACAGGGTGGCTACACCTTC. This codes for CATSDQPPHRQGGYTF.

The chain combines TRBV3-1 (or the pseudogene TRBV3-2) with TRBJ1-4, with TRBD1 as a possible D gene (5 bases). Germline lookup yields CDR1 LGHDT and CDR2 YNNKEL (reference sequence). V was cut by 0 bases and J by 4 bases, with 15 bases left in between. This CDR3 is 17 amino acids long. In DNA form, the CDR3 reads TGTGCCAGCAGCCAAGATATTAGGGGACGGATTAATGAAAAACTGTTTTTT. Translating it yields CASSQDIRGRINEKLFF.

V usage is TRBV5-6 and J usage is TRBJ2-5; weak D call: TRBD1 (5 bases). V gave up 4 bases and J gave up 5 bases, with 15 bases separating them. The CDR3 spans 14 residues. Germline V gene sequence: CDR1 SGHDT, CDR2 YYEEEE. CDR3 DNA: TGTGCCAGCAGCCTCCAGGGTTGGGTGGAGACCCAGTACTTC. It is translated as CASSLQGWVETQYF.

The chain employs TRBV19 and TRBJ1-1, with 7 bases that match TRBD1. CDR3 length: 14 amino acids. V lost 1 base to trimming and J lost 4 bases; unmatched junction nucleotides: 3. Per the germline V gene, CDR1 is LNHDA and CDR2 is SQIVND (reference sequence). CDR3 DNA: TGTGCCAGTAGTATAGGGGCAGGGGGCACTGAAGCTTTCTTT. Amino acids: CASSIGAGGTEAFF. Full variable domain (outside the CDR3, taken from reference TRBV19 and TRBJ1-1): DGGITQSPKYLFRKEGQNVTLSCEQNLNHDAMYWYRQDPGQGLRLIYYSQIVNDFQKGDIAEGYSVSREKKESFPLTVTSAQKNPTAFYLCASSIGAGGTEAFFGQGTRLTVV.

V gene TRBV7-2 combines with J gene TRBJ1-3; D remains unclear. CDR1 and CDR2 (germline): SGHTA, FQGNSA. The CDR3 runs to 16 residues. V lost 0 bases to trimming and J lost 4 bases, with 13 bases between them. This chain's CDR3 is CASSLAPGVGGNTIYF. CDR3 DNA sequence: TGTGCCAGCAGCTTAGCGCCCGGGGTAGGCGGAAACACCATATATTTT.

CDR3 nucleotide sequence: TGTGCCTGGAGTTTAGGAGGGTTTGGAAACACCATATATTTT. Translated: CAWSLGGFGNTIYF. This rearrangement joins TRBV30 to TRBJ1-3, with no clear D. The CDR3 loop spans 14 amino acids. Germline V gene lookup returns CDR1 GTSNPN and CDR2 SVGIG (reference sequence). V was pared by 2 bases and J by 3 bases, with 11 bases between.

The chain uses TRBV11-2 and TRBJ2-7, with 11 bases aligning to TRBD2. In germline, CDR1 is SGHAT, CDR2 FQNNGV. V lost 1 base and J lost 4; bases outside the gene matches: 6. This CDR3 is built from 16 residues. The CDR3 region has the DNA TGTGCCAGCAGCTTAGTTCTAGCGGGAGGAATTTACGAGCAGTACTTC. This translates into CASSLVLAGGIYEQYF.

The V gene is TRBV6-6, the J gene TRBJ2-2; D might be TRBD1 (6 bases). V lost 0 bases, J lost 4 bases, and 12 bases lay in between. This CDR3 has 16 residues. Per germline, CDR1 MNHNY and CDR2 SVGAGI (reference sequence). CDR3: CASSYSYRTVTGELFF. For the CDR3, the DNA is TGTGCCAGCAGTTACTCCTACCGGACAGTCACCGGGGAGCTGTTTTTT.

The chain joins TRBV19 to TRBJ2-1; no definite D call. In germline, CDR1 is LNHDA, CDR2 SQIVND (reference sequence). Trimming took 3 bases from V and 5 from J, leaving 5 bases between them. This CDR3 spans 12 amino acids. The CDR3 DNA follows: TGTGCCAGTAGTATTGCGGACAATGAGCAGTTCTTC. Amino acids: CASSIADNEQFF.

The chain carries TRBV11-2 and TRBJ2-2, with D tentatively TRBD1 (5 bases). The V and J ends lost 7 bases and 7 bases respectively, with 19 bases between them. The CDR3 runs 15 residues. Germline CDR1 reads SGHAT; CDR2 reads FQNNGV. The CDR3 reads CASTHFTREDGELFF. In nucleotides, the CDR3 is TGTGCCAGCACCCATTTTACCAGGGAAGACGGGGAGCTGTTTTTT.

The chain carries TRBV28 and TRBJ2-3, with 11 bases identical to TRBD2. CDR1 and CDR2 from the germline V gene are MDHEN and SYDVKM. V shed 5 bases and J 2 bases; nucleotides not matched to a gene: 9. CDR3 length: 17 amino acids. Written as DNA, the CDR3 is TGTGCCAGCAGTCTAAAATTAGCGGGGGGGACCACAGATACGCAGTATTTT. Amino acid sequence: CASSLKLAGGTTDTQYF.